A selection of T cell receptor beta chains follows, all from one sample in a study of cytomegalovirus exposure and HLA in healthy donors. TCRdb keeps only in-frame clones here, not all; method: immunoSEQ multiplex PCR. This table has roughly 100,000 clones, approximately 66% appearing once. Material for sequencing was PBMCs. These receptors originate from a woman between 45 and 65 years old in good health and CMV-seronegative. Each CDR3 is given with its conserved first and last residue.

j_call | cdr3_length | v_call | cdr3_aa
TRBJ1-4 | 17 | TRBV19 | CASSIGDSYATNEKLFF
TRBJ1-1 | 14 | TRBV27 | CASSSLDPSTEAFF
TRBJ2-7 | 15 | TRBV7-9 | CASSSDAGSSYEQYF
TRBJ2-5 | 14 | TRBV7-2 | CASSHGLAQETQYF
TRBJ2-7 | 15 | TRBV7-6 | CASSQGAASSYEQYF
TRBJ1-3 | 16 | TRBV28 | CASSFSGERSGNTIYF
TRBJ2-2 | 15 | TRBV27 | CASSAFRQHTGELFF
TRBJ2-7 | 16 | TRBV21-1 | CASSKEGQERTYEQYF
TRBJ1-2 | 16 | TRBV5-6 | CASSPRDRGPRYGYTF
TRBJ1-4 | 16 | TRBV7-8 | CASSLGSGAGGKMVFF
TRBJ2-5 | 16 | TRBV9 | CASSVGSIGGGETQYF
TRBJ1-3 | 14 | TRBV5-8 | CASSVTGFGNTIYF
TRBJ2-7 | 16 | TRBV14 | CASSHGLAGSSYEQYF
TRBJ2-7 | 14 | TRBV6-5 | CASSQSGSLSEQYF
TRBJ1-1 | 12 | TRBV30 | CAWSLGQDGAFF
NA | 14 | TRBV11-3 | CASSSTTPSYEQYF
TRBJ2-2 | 16 | TRBV29-1 | CSVPVSGGPNTGELFF
TRBJ2-1 | 14 | TRBV10-3 | CAIRQGTRYNEQFF
TRBJ2-7 | 15 | TRBV4-1 | CASSRRSSGSYEQYF
TRBJ1-2 | 12 | TRBV2 | CASRRQGEGYTF
TRBJ2-1 | 16 | TRBV28 | CASSSLAGGPGNEQFF
TRBJ2-7 | 14 | TRBV5-1 | CASSLTGEYYEQYF
TRBJ2-2 | 16 | TRBV19 | CASSLIAGLIAGELFF
TRBJ1-1 | 16 | TRBV5-5 | CASSLALTGMNTEAFF
TRBJ2-7 | 15 | TRBV5-6 | CASSRSGTGLHEQYF
TRBJ2-7 | 15 | TRBV14 | CASSQDPLLDYEQYF
TRBJ1-5 | 15 | TRBV4-2 | CASSPGQGPNQPQHF
TRBJ2-1 | 16 | TRBV19 | CASSARTSGIYNEQFF
TRBJ2-7 | 14 | TRBV7-6 | CASSFTSGSEEQYF
TRBJ1-4 | 16 | TRBV2 | CASSKEAGVTNEKLFF
TRBJ2-1 | 11 | TRBV11-2 | CASSSSREQFF
TRBJ1-4 | 14 | TRBV7-6 | CASSLAGGVEKLFF
TRBJ2-7 | 16 | TRBV6-5 | CASSYGRTEVPYEQYF
TRBJ2-7 | 17 | TRBV10-1 | CASSEKQGTGGGFEQYF
TRBJ2-7 | 12 | TRBV5-1 | CASSLSSYEQYF
TRBJ2-3 | 17 | TRBV6-1 | CASSDRTSGGAGDTQYF
TRBJ2-5 | 18 | TRBV5-8 | CASSLVGDSFGRTETQYF
TRBJ1-5 | 16 | TRBV7-9 | CASSWGQGGGNQPQHF
TRBJ2-3 | 19 | TRBV7-8 | CASSLARVWASGGTDTQYF
TRBJ1-1 | 16 | TRBV19 | CATRNRGLGRNTEAFF
TRBJ2-1 | 19 | TRBV7-8 | CASSLNTVTSGVSYNEQFF
TRBJ1-1 | 15 | TRBV10-3 | CAINPTGTGNTEAFF
TRBJ1-2 | 15 | TRBV7-3 | CASSLVPYQGNGYTF
TRBJ2-3 | 15 | TRBV5-1 | CASSSVGPRTDTQYF
TRBJ2-1 | 14 | TRBV11-2 | CASSSGTGDDEQFF
TRBJ2-3 | 16 | TRBV15 | CATSRDTLASTDTQYF
TRBJ2-7 | 14 | TRBV6-5 | CASSYSGDRTEQYF